A single sample is the source of the 30 T cell receptor beta chains below, sequenced in a study of cytomegalovirus exposure and HLA in healthy donors. In the PCR, 60 Vbeta and 13 Jbeta primers were used. Here immunoSEQ multiplex PCR was the method, and the copy in TCRdb shows in-frame clones only, minus some. This sample has over 60,000 clones; over 70% occur once, and the top ten carry 9.5% to 15%. The specimen sequenced was PBMCs. Every receptor here comes from a man between 65 and 85 years old in good health and CMV-seronegative.

The CDR3 region is CASSIQGRYPFYGYTF. In nucleotides, the CDR3 is TGTGCCAGTAGTATCCAGGGAAGATACCCTTTCTATGGCTACACCTTC. This chain uses TRBV19 with TRBJ1-2, with D perhaps TRBD1 (5 bases). V was pared by 3 bases and J by 4 bases, with 18 bases between. The CDR3 has 16 amino acids. Germline V CDR1 and CDR2: LNHDA, SQIVND (reference sequence). Full variable domain (missing parts from reference TRBV19 and TRBJ1-2): DGGITQSPKYLFRKEGQNVTLSCEQNLNHDAMYWYRQDPGQGLRLIYYSQIVNDFQKGDIAEGYSVSREKKESFPLTVTSAQKNPTAFYLCASSIQGRYPFYGYTFGSGTRLTVV.

The V and J genes are TRBV7-2 and TRBJ2-1, with a possible D match to TRBD1 (6 bases). The germline V and J ends were trimmed by 2 bases and 0 bases, with 17 bases remaining between them. CDR1 is SGHTA, CDR2 FQGNSA, per germline. This CDR3 spans 18 amino acids. As DNA, the CDR3 is TGTGCCAGCAGCTTAAGGATGACAGGAAGGAGCTCCTACAATGAGCAGTTCTTC. Translating it yields CASSLRMTGRSSYNEQFF.

The genes are TRBV28 and TRBJ1-5; D call uncertain. Germline V gives CDR1 MDHEN, CDR2 SYDVKM. V gave up 1 base and J gave up 3 bases, with 10 bases separating them. The CDR3 spans 15 residues. CDR3 DNA: TGTGCCAGCAGTTTATTTGCAGATGACAATCAGCCCCAGCATTTT. This translates into CASSLFADDNQPQHF.

This rearrangement joins TRBV4-1 to TRBJ2-3; 7 nucleotides line up with TRBD2. The CDR3 length is 15 residues. After removal of 1 base from V and 3 bases from J, the junction contained 4 bases not matched to a gene. The germline V gene encodes CDR1 MGHRA and CDR2 YSYEKL. Here the CDR3 reads CASSQGRGSTDTQYF. CDR3 DNA: TGCGCCAGCAGCCAAGGGCGGGGGAGTACAGATACGCAGTATTTT.

The chain joins TRBV9 to TRBJ2-2, with D unclear. This CDR3 contains 14 residues. Trimming left V 4 bases short and J 1 base short, with 8 bases between. CDR1 and CDR2 (germline): SGDLS, YYNGEE. The CDR3 DNA sequence: TGTGCCAGCAGCCCCCCACAGAACACCGGGGAGCTGTTTTTT. This encodes CASSPPQNTGELFF. The full variable domain, rest sourced from reference TRBV9 and TRBJ2-2, is DSGVTQTPKHLITATGQRVTLRCSPRSGDLSVYWYQQSLDQGLQFLIQYYNGEERAKGNILERFSAQQFPDLHSELNLSSLELGDSALYFCASSPPQNTGELFFGEGSRLTVL.

The chain carries TRBV28 and TRBJ2-7; D is possibly TRBD1 (5 bases). V shed 3 bases and J shed 9 bases, with 12 bases lying between them. This CDR3 is built from 12 residues. In germline, CDR1 is MDHEN, CDR2 SYDVKM. The CDR3 bases are TGTGCCAGCAGTTTCCGACAGACCCCGCAGTACTTC. Protein product: CASSFRQTPQYF.

The rearrangement joins TRBV5-4 to TRBJ2-1, with D possibly matching TRBD2 (5 bases). This CDR3 is built from 14 residues. Germline CDR1 and CDR2: SGHNT and YYREEE (reference sequence). V was shortened by 7 bases and J by 5 bases, with 16 bases between the two germline ends. CDR3 bases: TGTGCCAGCGGCCGTGTGGGAGCCCACAATGAGCAGTTCTTC. This encodes CASGRVGAHNEQFF.

J is TRBJ1-1 and V is TRBV27, with D maybe TRBD1 (5 bases). Germline-derived CDR1 and CDR2 are MNHEY and SMNVEV (reference sequence). This CDR3 is 14 amino acids long. Trimming left V 0 bases short and J 4 bases short, with 9 bases between. CDR3 DNA: TGTGCCAGCAGTTTATCAGGGGTGAGCACTGAAGCTTTCTTT. It codes for CASSLSGVSTEAFF.

The sample holds a few counts of this clone. V gene TRBV19 combines with J gene TRBJ1-1, with D perhaps TRBD1 (5 bases). Germline-derived CDR1 and CDR2 are LNHDA and SQIVND (reference sequence). CDR3 size: 14 residues. The germline V and J ends were trimmed by 1 base and 4 bases, with 10 bases remaining between them. This CDR3 reads CASSIVGGTTEAFF. CDR3 DNA: TGTGCCAGTAGTATAGTGGGGGGGACCACTGAAGCTTTCTTT.

As concerns this clone: At one boundary the junction diverges from the germline segment, which might be a read error. The chain employs TRBV7-9 and TRBJ2-7, with 9 bases matching TRBD2. The CDR3 loop spans 15 amino acids. From germline, CDR1 is SEHNR and CDR2 FQNEAQ (reference sequence). The CDR3 DNA is TGTTCCAGCAGCCTCCGTAGCGGGAGTATGTACGAGCAGTACTTC. This codes for CSSSLRSGSMYEQYF. Drawing the rest from reference TRBV7-9 and TRBJ2-7, the complete variable domain is DTGVSQNPRHKITKRGQNVTFRCDPISEHNRLYWYRQTLGQGPEFLTYFQNEAQLEKSRLLSDRFSAERPKGSFSTLEIQRTEQGDSAMYLCSSSLRSGSMYEQYFGPGTRLTVT.

The chain links TRBV7-8 to TRBJ1-1; possible D gene TRBD1, 5 bases. This CDR3 comprises 13 residues. Trimming took 3 bases from V and 5 from J, leaving 10 bases between them. CDR1 is SGHVS, CDR2 FQNEAQ, per germline. DNA for the CDR3: TGTGCCAGCAGCTTCGCAGGGCTGACTGAAGCTTTCTTT. Translation gives CASSFAGLTEAFF.

This clone was seen once. The V gene is TRBV6-5, the J gene TRBJ2-5, with no clear D. The CDR3 runs 13 residues. V shed 6 bases and J shed 4 bases, with 12 bases lying between them. Germline V gene lookup returns CDR1 MNHEY and CDR2 SVGAGI. The CDR3 region has the DNA TGTGCCAGCAGACGACTCAAAGGAGAGACCCAGTACTTC. Translation: CASRRLKGETQYF.

Regarding this clone: The same CDR3 also results from other DNA sequences found in this sample. CDR3 in DNA: TGTGCCAGCAGCTTCGACAGCTATGGCTACACCTTC. It yields the protein CASSFDSYGYTF. The rearrangement links TRBV7-2 to TRBJ1-2; a weak D match, TRBD1 (5 bases). The CDR3 is 12 residues long. With 3 bases removed from V and 4 bases from J, the gap between germline ends came to 6 bases. CDR1 and CDR2 (germline): SGHTA, FQGNSA.

The chain combines TRBV19 with TRBJ2-2; D ambiguous. Germline loops: CDR1 LNHDA, CDR2 SQIVND (reference sequence). V was trimmed by 4 bases and J by 0 bases, leaving 12 bases between them. CDR3 length equals 16 residues. Written as DNA, the CDR3 is TGTGCCAGTAGTAAGCCCCTCACTCCGAACACCGGGGAGCTGTTTTTT. Its protein product is CASSKPLTPNTGELFF.

The chain employs TRBV2 and TRBJ1-5, with D unresolved. V shed 6 bases and J shed 5 bases, with 5 bases lying between them. CDR3 size: 11 residues. Germline V lookup: CDR1 SNHLY, CDR2 FYNNEI. The CDR3 loop is CASRIDQPQHF. CDR3 bases: TGTGCCAGCAGAATCGATCAGCCCCAGCATTTT.

The chain carries TRBV7-8 and TRBJ1-5, with D tentatively TRBD1 (6 bases). CDR1 and CDR2 (germline): SGHVS, FQNEAQ. The CDR3 runs to 14 residues. V was clipped by 0 bases and J by 9 bases, with 12 bases between them. The CDR3 sequence: CASSLAQGQAPQHF. The CDR3 coding sequence is TGTGCCAGCAGCTTAGCGCAGGGGCAGGCGCCCCAGCATTTT.

The chain combines TRBV5-1 with TRBJ1-4, with 11 bases aligning to TRBD1. Germline CDR1 SGHRS, CDR2 YFSETQ. With 7 bases clipped from V and 6 bases from J, the junction kept 5 bases outside the gene matches. The CDR3 loop spans 14 amino acids. The CDR3 spells CASGGQGADEKLFF. The CDR3 nucleotides read TGCGCCAGCGGAGGACAGGGGGCAGATGAAAAACTGTTTTTT.

This clone was observed a handful of times. The rearrangement uses TRBV6-5 and TRBJ2-7; TRBD1 is a possible D gene (6 bases). Trimming shortened V by 5 bases and J by 4 bases, and 15 bases separated the two germline ends. Germline lookup yields CDR1 MNHEY and CDR2 SVGAGI. The CDR3 is made up of 14 amino acids. The CDR3 loop is CASSTTGPLYEQYF. Written as DNA, the CDR3 is TGTGCCAGCAGTACGACAGGTCCTCTTTACGAGCAGTACTTC.

V gene TRBV7-8 combines with J gene TRBJ2-5; possibly TRBD1 for D (6 bases). Trimming removed 5 bases at V and 5 bases at J, with 9 bases between. There are 12 residues in the CDR3. Germline V gene data show CDR1 as SGHVS and CDR2 as FQNEAQ. CDR3 nucleotide sequence: TGTGCCAGCAGCATCCAGGGGGAGACCCAGTACTTC. Protein: CASSIQGETQYF.

V is TRBV30 and J is TRBJ2-5, with D possibly TRBD2 on 7 matching bases. The J call may be incorrect, as the DNA end agrees better with TRBJ2-7. Germline V lookup: CDR1 GTSNPN, CDR2 SVGIG (reference sequence). CDR3 length equals 14 residues. The CDR3 sequence is CAWRREGGRYEQYF. The CDR3, as DNA: TGTGCCTGGAGGAGGGAGGGGGGTAGGTACGAGCAGTACTTC.

The chain joins TRBV5-4 to TRBJ2-3, with a weak D call TRBD1 (6 bases). The CDR3 consists of 15 residues. Germline values: CDR1 SGHNT, CDR2 YYREEE (reference sequence). The germline V and J ends were trimmed by 3 bases and 0 bases, with 11 bases remaining between them. The CDR3 DNA reads TGTGCCAGCAGCTCTCTAGGGGGAAGCACAGATACGCAGTATTTT. It is translated as CASSSLGGSTDTQYF.

The chain has TRBV5-1 and TRBJ1-5; 12 bases match TRBD1. CDR1 SGHRS and CDR2 YFSETQ come from the germline V gene. V gave up 4 bases and J gave up 7 bases; unmatched junction bases: 15. The CDR3 consists of 18 residues. The CDR3 region is CASSQLPGQGAEGQPQHF. For the CDR3, the DNA is TGCGCCAGCAGCCAGCTCCCGGGACAGGGGGCGGAAGGGCAGCCCCAGCATTTT.

Only a few counts were recorded for this clone. The chain joins TRBV6-1 to TRBJ2-7; TRBD1 matches at 7 bases. The germline gives CDR1 MNHNS, CDR2 SASEGT. This CDR3 is 13 amino acids long. The V gene end was trimmed by 2 bases and the J gene end by 6 bases; junction bases not matched to a gene: 4. The CDR3 DNA is TGTGCCAGCAGTGAATCCAGGGGGTTCGAGCAGTACTTC. This encodes CASSESRGFEQYF.

This clone was counted a few times. The chain uses TRBV11-2 and TRBJ2-7; 8 bases line up with TRBD2. CDR3 length: 14 amino acids. J gave up 6 bases and V 10 bases, and 14 bases lay outside the gene matches. Germline V CDR1 and CDR2: SGHAT, FQNNGV. Written as DNA, the CDR3 is TGTGCCACGGGGGGGGTGGGTGGAGTAGGCGAGCAGTACTTC. Its protein is CATGGVGGVGEQYF.

The chain uses TRBV10-2 and TRBJ2-1; 9 positions match TRBD2. V dropped 6 bases and J dropped 9; count of bases not matched to a gene: 9. Germline V gene data show CDR1 as WSHSY and CDR2 as SAAADI. CDR3 length: 14 residues. DNA for the CDR3: TGCGCCAGCAGGTTAGCGGGAGAGGTGGGTGAGCAGTTCTTC. Translating it yields CASRLAGEVGEQFF.

This chain joins TRBV19 and TRBJ2-7; tentative D call: TRBD1 (5 bases). Between the trimmed V and J ends, which lost 1 base and 6 bases, there was a span of 13 bases. The CDR3 is made up of 14 amino acids. The V gene's germline CDR1 is LNHDA and CDR2 SQIVND (reference sequence). CDR3 residues: CASSIGARAFEQYF. The CDR3 DNA follows: TGTGCCAGTAGTATAGGGGCCAGGGCCTTCGAGCAGTACTTC.

For the CDR3, the DNA is TGCAGCGCCGGTAGCGGGGGGGCCATCACAGATACGCAGTATTTT. Translated: CSAGSGGAITDTQYF. This rearrangement joins TRBV29-1 to TRBJ2-3; 11 positions match TRBD2. CDR3 length equals 15 residues. V lost 7 bases to trimming and J lost 2 bases; unmatched junction nucleotides: 8. The germline V gene has CDR1 SQVTM and CDR2 ANQGSEA.

The genes are TRBV7-2 and TRBJ2-7; maybe TRBD2 (6 bases). CDR1 is SGHTA and CDR2 is FQGNSA in the germline V gene. This CDR3 has 15 amino acids. The V gene lost 5 bases and the J gene lost 2 bases, with 16 bases spanning the gap. As DNA, the CDR3 is TGTGCCAGCAGCACACCTCCGGGCGGGGCCTACGAGCAGTACTTC. It translates to CASSTPPGGAYEQYF.

The J gene is TRBJ1-4, the V gene TRBV6-6, with D possibly being TRBD1 (5 bases). Germline CDR1 and CDR2: MNHNY and SVGAGI (reference sequence). V was pared by 6 bases and J by 6 bases, with 14 bases between. The CDR3 runs 14 residues. CDR3 in amino acids: CASRDSGWDEKLFF. The CDR3 DNA reads as TGTGCCAGCAGAGACTCAGGGTGGGATGAAAAACTGTTTTTT.

This clone was seen a handful of times. The chain carries TRBV19 and TRBJ2-7; D might be TRBD1 (6 bases). The germline V gene has CDR1 LNHDA and CDR2 SQIVND (reference sequence). Trimming left V 3 bases short and J 0 bases short, with 12 bases between. CDR3 length equals 15 residues. CDR3 DNA sequence: TGTGCCAGTAGTATGAAAGGGACACTCTCCTACGAGCAGTACTTC. Amino acids: CASSMKGTLSYEQYF.